This T cell receptor (beta chain) was captured in a study of T cells in Graves' hyperthyroidism and ophthalmopathy. Notes on the study in general: The model made its ophthalmopathy prediction, and onset followed a median approximately 6.5 months later. Through a model of 13 V-J features, ophthalmopathy was separated from stable hyperthyroidism.

There are many counts of this clonotype. As yet, its antigen is unknown. This CDR3 has 13 residues. V shed 5 bases and J shed 6 bases, with 13 bases lying between them. CDR1 and CDR2 from the germline V gene are LNHNV and YYDKDF (reference sequence). Graves' hyperthyroidism was deemed stable absent ophthalmopathy progression within 18 months. Clinical symptoms, serum thyroxine, TRAb, thyroid ultrasound and orbital computed tomography informed diagnoses. Researchers took RNA transcripts and amplified the TCR beta CDR3 regions from them. Researchers ran a first-round RT-PCR on the TCR CDR3 using the HTBI primer set. TCRdb analysed the multiplex PCR reads with MiXCR anew, one entry per CDR3 protein. The data contain hundreds of thousands of distinct CDR3 sequences, 14% of them singletons.

The rearrangement joins TRBV15 to TRBJ1-2, with TRBD1 as a possible D gene (6 bases). The clonotype comes from a woman aged 40 to 50 with Graves' hyperthyroidism. Source material: blood. The CDR3 loop reads CATSPIYRDGYTF. The CDR3, as DNA: TGTGCCACCAGCCCGATATACAGGGATGGCTACACCTTC.